One and the same sample provided the 24 T cell receptor beta chains below, sequenced in a study of cytomegalovirus exposure and HLA in healthy donors. The PCR employed 60 Vbeta primers together with 13 Jbeta primers. Measured with immunoSEQ multiplex PCR; TCRdb has only the in-frame clones, and not every one. The sample yields about 140,000 clones, 79% seen once. The sample taken for sequencing was PBMCs. The origin of the receptors is a female donor in good health and CMV-seronegative.

This rearrangement joins TRBV5-4 to TRBJ2-3; 10 bases match TRBD2. CDR1 and CDR2 from the germline V gene are SGHNT and YYREEE (reference sequence). The CDR3 runs 14 residues. V was pared by 2 bases and J by 9 bases, with 6 bases of the junction left unmatched. CDR3 loop: CASSLAGGPETQYF. The CDR3 coding sequence is TGTGCCAGCAGCTTAGCGGGGGGGCCCGAGACGCAGTATTTT.

This chain uses TRBV5-1 with TRBJ1-2, with 9 bases fitting TRBD1. J was trimmed by 4 bases and V by 1 base; bases with no gene match: 2. Germline V lookup: CDR1 SGHRS, CDR2 YFSETQ. This CDR3 has 14 residues. CDR3: CASSLSDRGYGYTF. The CDR3 DNA reads TGCGCCAGCAGCTTGTCGGACAGGGGCTATGGCTACACCTTC.

The chain carries TRBV7-2 and TRBJ2-7; 9 bases line up with TRBD1. This CDR3 has 14 residues. Trimming at V came to 5 bases and at J to 2 bases, leaving 4 bases not matched to a gene. The germline CDR1 and CDR2 sequences are SGHTA and FQGNSA. CDR3 sequence reads: CASSHWDRAYEQYF. The CDR3 nucleotides read TGTGCCAGCAGCCACTGGGACAGGGCCTACGAGCAGTACTTC.

The chain employs TRBV7-2 and TRBJ2-3; TRBD1 might be the D (5 bases). V lost 2 bases to trimming and J lost 3 bases, with 9 bases between them. Germline CDR1 reads SGHTA; CDR2 reads FQGNSA. The CDR3 contains 14 residues. CDR3 in DNA: TGTGCCAGCAGCTTACAGAAGGGGACAGATACGCAGTATTTT. Encoded protein: CASSLQKGTDTQYF.

The chain combines TRBV27 with TRBJ2-5; the D gene is possibly TRBD2 (5 bases). Between the trimmed V and J ends, which lost 1 base and 0 bases, there was a span of 9 bases. Germline V gene lookup returns CDR1 MNHEY and CDR2 SMNVEV (reference sequence). The CDR3 spans 15 residues. CDR3 loop: CASSLYGLNQETQYF. CDR3 bases: TGTGCCAGCAGTTTATATGGACTGAACCAAGAGACCCAGTACTTC.

V and J are TRBV2 and TRBJ2-5; 11 bases align to TRBD1. The CDR3 spans 13 residues. After removal of 7 bases from V and 5 bases from J, the junction contained 3 bases not matched to a gene. CDR1 and CDR2 from the germline V gene are SNHLY and FYNNEI. The DNA of the CDR3 is TGTGCCAGCACGGGACAGGGGGTGGAGACCCAGTACTTC. It translates to CASTGQGVETQYF.

This chain uses TRBV5-1 with TRBJ2-3; 8 bases line up with TRBD2. Germline CDR1 reads SGHRS; CDR2 reads YFSETQ. The trim removed 0 bases at V and 4 bases at J, leaving 7 bases unmatched. This CDR3 is built from 16 residues. The CDR3 DNA sequence: TGCGCCAGCAGCTTGGAGGCGGGAGGTAATGCAGATACGCAGTATTTT. Protein: CASSLEAGGNADTQYF.

There are a few counts of this clone. J is TRBJ2-3 and V is TRBV9, with 8 bases identical to TRBD2. CDR1 is SGDLS and CDR2 is YYNGEE in the germline V gene. The CDR3 spans 16 residues. With 3 bases clipped from V and 0 bases from J, the junction kept 6 bases outside the gene matches. The CDR3 DNA follows: TGTGCCAGCAGCGCCAACATAGCGGGGAGCACAGATACGCAGTATTTT. It specifies CASSANIAGSTDTQYF.

In its sample, this clone was seen a few times. J is TRBJ1-1 and V is TRBV4-1; D is perhaps TRBD1 (6 bases). Germline V gene sequence: CDR1 MGHRA, CDR2 YSYEKL. CDR3 length: 17 residues. V was pared by 0 bases and J by 5 bases, with 19 bases between. The CDR3 region has the DNA TGCGCCAGCAGCCAAGATCCCGTTGGGCAGGGGAAGACTGAAGCTTTCTTT. The encoded protein is CASSQDPVGQGKTEAFF.

The V gene is TRBV9, the J gene TRBJ1-3; 10 bases match TRBD1. This CDR3 comprises 15 residues. Per germline, CDR1 SGDLS and CDR2 YYNGEE. Germline trimming cut 3 bases from V and 4 bases from J; bases unmatched to any gene: 4. The CDR3 DNA is TGTGCCAGCAGCGAGCGACAGGGGGCAGGAAACACCATATATTTT. It encodes CASSERQGAGNTIYF.

In its sample, this clone was seen once. This chain uses TRBV9 with TRBJ2-3, with 14 bases matching TRBD2. Germline V lookup: CDR1 SGDLS, CDR2 YYNGEE. The J segment lost 4 bases and the V segment lost 3 bases, leaving 4 bases of the junction unmatched. There are 16 residues in the CDR3. CDR3 loop: CASSARTSGRSDTQYF. CDR3 coding DNA: TGTGCCAGCAGCGCGAGGACTAGCGGGAGGTCAGATACGCAGTATTTT.

This clone was detected only a few times. This chain uses TRBV5-6 with TRBJ1-2; D remains unclear. The germline V gene encodes CDR1 SGHDT and CDR2 YYEEEE. This CDR3 comprises 12 residues. The V end was cut by 0 bases, the J end by 6 bases, with 6 bases between. The CDR3 coding sequence is TGTGCCAGCAGCTTGGTTGTCGATGGCTACACCTTC. It encodes CASSLVVDGYTF.

The table lists this clone with a count of one. The chain joins TRBV5-1 to TRBJ2-3; a weak D match, TRBD1 (5 bases). Germline assignment: CDR1 SGHRS and CDR2 YFSETQ. V lost 3 bases, J lost 1 base, and 18 bases lay in between. This CDR3 contains 17 residues. The DNA for the CDR3 is TGCGCCAGCAGCTCGGAAGGCGGAGTGACAGGCACAGATACGCAGTATTTT. It translates to CASSSEGGVTGTDTQYF.

This chain links TRBV7-2 with TRBJ2-7; 8 bases are shared with TRBD1. The junction had 13 bases not matched to a gene; V was cut back by 6 bases and J by 3 bases. Germline V gene sequence: CDR1 SGHTA, CDR2 FQGNSA. There are 16 residues in the CDR3. The CDR3 DNA reads TGTGCCAGCAGTCGCCGTGGCGGACAGGGAATCTACGAGCAGTACTTC. Encoded protein: CASSRRGGQGIYEQYF.

This clone was seen just once. The V gene is TRBV2, the J gene TRBJ1-5; D is perhaps TRBD1 (6 bases). Germline loops: CDR1 SNHLY, CDR2 FYNNEI. CDR3 length equals 13 residues. V dropped 7 bases and J dropped 3 bases, with 10 bases sitting between them. The CDR3 region is CASMRQVNQPQHF. Written as DNA, the CDR3 is TGTGCCAGCATGCGACAGGTCAATCAGCCCCAGCATTTT.

Only a few counts were recorded for this clone. The V gene is TRBV5-4, the J gene TRBJ1-2; D might be TRBD1 (5 bases). This CDR3 has 13 amino acids. The germline gives CDR1 SGHNT, CDR2 YYREEE (reference sequence). Trimming left V 0 bases short and J 6 bases short, with 9 bases between. CDR3 amino acids: CASSLVRAHGYTF. The CDR3 coding sequence is TGTGCCAGCAGCTTGGTCAGGGCCCATGGCTACACCTTC.

This clone was picked up a small number of times. The chain employs TRBV5-1 and TRBJ2-5, with 9 bases fitting TRBD2. The V gene end was trimmed by 0 bases and the J gene end by 4 bases; junction bases not matched to a gene: 1. CDR1 and CDR2 (germline): SGHRS, YFSETQ. The CDR3 loop spans 14 amino acids. This CDR3 is CASSLVAGAETQYF. CDR3 coding DNA: TGCGCCAGCAGCTTGGTAGCGGGAGCAGAGACCCAGTACTTC. Together with reference TRBV5-1 and TRBJ2-5, the CDR3 gives the full variable domain: KAGVTQTPRYLIKTRGQQVTLSCSPISGHRSVSWYQQTPGQGLQFLFEYFSETQRNKGNFPGRFSGRQFSNSRSEMNVSTLELGDSALYLCASSLVAGAETQYFGPGTRLLVL.

The J gene is TRBJ2-5, the V gene TRBV10-1, with TRBD2 matching over 14 bases. The CDR3 runs to 16 residues. From germline, CDR1 is WNHNN and CDR2 SYGVQD (reference sequence). J lost 5 bases, V lost 0 bases, and 2 bases had no gene match. This CDR3 reads CASSESGLAGEETQYF. In DNA form, the CDR3 reads TGCGCCAGCAGTGAGTCGGGACTAGCGGGGGAGGAGACCCAGTACTTC.

V and J are TRBV7-6 and TRBJ2-7, with a weak D call TRBD2 (6 bases). The CDR3 is 14 residues long. The V and J ends lost 5 bases and 4 bases respectively, with 15 bases between them. Germline V gene data show CDR1 as SGHVS and CDR2 as FNYEAQ. The CDR3 spells CASSPLSSEYEQYF. In nucleotides, the CDR3 is TGTGCCAGCAGCCCCCTATCTAGCGAGTACGAGCAGTACTTC.

This clone came up a few times. The rearrangement uses TRBV7-9 and TRBJ1-4; 7 bases align to TRBD1. The germline V gene has CDR1 SEHNR and CDR2 FQNEAQ (reference sequence). J gave up 0 bases and V 11 bases, and 6 bases lay outside the gene matches. The CDR3 totals 14 residues. The CDR3 sequence: CAAGGISTNEKLFF. The CDR3 bases are TGTGCCGCAGGGGGGATTTCAACTAATGAAAAACTGTTTTTT. Complete variable domain (other parts from reference TRBV7-9 and TRBJ1-4): DTGVSQNPRHKITKRGQNVTFRCDPISEHNRLYWYRQTLGQGPEFLTYFQNEAQLEKSRLLSDRFSAERPKGSFSTLEIQRTEQGDSAMYLCAAGGISTNEKLFFGSGTQLSVL.

The chain employs TRBV9 and TRBJ1-5, with 8 bases matching TRBD1. CDR3 length equals 14 residues. Trimming took 4 bases from V and 0 from J; bases not matched to a gene: 0. CDR1 and CDR2 (germline): SGDLS, YYNGEE. CDR3 DNA: TGTGCCAGCAGCACAGGGGGTAGCAATCAGCCCCAGCATTTT. Translated: CASSTGGSNQPQHF.

This chain connects TRBV27 to TRBJ2-6; no firm D call. The CDR3 runs 12 residues. The V end lost 9 bases, the J end lost 0 bases, and 3 bases lay between the germline ends. Germline V gene sequence: CDR1 MNHEY, CDR2 SMNVEV (reference sequence). DNA for the CDR3: TGTGCCAGTCGCTCTGGGGCCAACGTCCTGACTTTC. It codes for CASRSGANVLTF.

This chain links TRBV6-6 with TRBJ1-5; TRBD1 might be the D (6 bases). Germline V lookup: CDR1 MNHNY, CDR2 SVGAGI (reference sequence). The V and J ends lost 0 bases and 3 bases respectively, with 9 bases between them. This CDR3 spans 15 amino acids. CDR3 in DNA: TGTGCCAGCAGTTACTCCCGACAGGTCAATCAGCCCCAGCATTTT. Translating gives CASSYSRQVNQPQHF.

The chain couples TRBV6-4 to TRBJ2-2, with TRBD2 matching 8 bases. Germline trimming cut 4 bases from V and 2 bases from J; bases unmatched to any gene: 3. The length of the CDR3 is 15 residues. Per germline, CDR1 MRHNA and CDR2 SNTAGT. The CDR3 bases are TGTGCCAGCAGTGCCGGGACTAGAAACACCGGGGAGCTGTTTTTT. It translates to CASSAGTRNTGELFF.